The present TCR beta chain was sequenced within a study of CD4 T cells in relation to SARS-CoV-2 and coronaviruses. At the level of the study: Convalescent donors were aged about 21 to 72, with median approximately 42 years. A couple of subjects were Hispanic; patients were seven to nine males and a handful of females.

Deep TCR-beta sequencing used DNA from uncultured naive and memory CD4+ T cells. The protocol was immunoSEQ multiplex PCR, while the TCRdb copy is restricted to in-frame clones and leaves out a portion. The data hold tens of thousands of clones, with 92% observed a single time. Deletions cut 3 bases from V and 0 bases from J, with 16 bases between. CDR1 is SGHRS, CDR2 YFSETQ, per germline. This CDR3 region has 16 residues. This chain connects TRBV5-1 to TRBJ2-7; D may correspond to TRBD1 or TRBD2 (5 bases each). Sequencing was carried out using naive CD4+ T cells from PBMCs. Stated subset: naive CD4+ T cells isolated by negative enrichment. This TCR came from an adult with COVID-19. CDR3 DNA sequence: TGCGCCAGCAGCTCCCGGGACCGACTTAGCTCCTACGAGCAGTACTTC. This sequence encodes CASSSRDRLSSYEQYF.